The 32 T cell receptor beta chains below were found in one sample sequenced in a study of blood T cell repertoires in COVID-19. Measured with immunoSEQ multiplex PCR; TCRdb has only the in-frame clones, and not every one. In the table there are under 200,000 clones, roughly four fifths of which are singletons. The sample was peripheral blood. Receptors originate from a woman aged 40 to 50 with acute or convalescent COVID-19.

This rearrangement joins TRBV28 to TRBJ1-4; tentative D call: TRBD1 (5 bases). The CDR3 sequence is 15 residues long. Germline CDR1 MDHEN, CDR2 SYDVKM. V lost 8 bases, J lost 8 bases, and 21 bases lay in between. CDR3 in amino acids: CASLGGAWQLEKLFF. The DNA of the CDR3 is TGTGCCAGCTTGGGAGGGGCTTGGCAGCTGGAAAAACTGTTTTTT.

The genes are TRBV7-2 and TRBJ1-4, with 7 bases matching TRBD1. V shed 5 bases, J shed 6 bases, and the junction held 9 bases outside the gene matches. CDR1 and CDR2 (germline): SGHTA, FQGNSA. CDR3 size: 15 residues. CDR3 protein: CASSLRDSEYEKLFF. The CDR3 nucleotides are TGTGCCAGCAGCCTACGGGACAGCGAATATGAAAAACTGTTTTTT.

This rearrangement joins TRBV5-6 to TRBJ1-6; D is perhaps TRBD1 (5 bases). Per germline, CDR1 SGHDT and CDR2 YYEEEE. This CDR3 is built from 14 residues. The V end lost 4 bases, the J end lost 1 base, and 6 bases lay between the germline ends. CDR3 nucleotide sequence: TGTGCCAGCAGCAAGGGGTCCTATAATTCACCCCTCCACTTT. Translating it yields CASSKGSYNSPLHF.

V is TRBV24-1 and J is TRBJ1-2; D unclear. CDR3 length: 13 residues. V was pared by 5 bases and J by 8 bases, with 14 bases between. The V gene's germline CDR1 is KGHDR and CDR2 SFDVKD. CDR3 protein: CATSGAGFGGYTF. In nucleotides, the CDR3 is TGTGCCACCAGTGGGGCAGGATTCGGAGGCTACACCTTC.

The chain is built from TRBV14 and TRBJ2-7; 7 bases are a match to TRBD1. The germline gives CDR1 SGHDN, CDR2 FVKESK. Trimming took 6 bases from V and 4 from J; bases not matched to a gene: 12. This CDR3 has 15 residues. The DNA of the CDR3 is TGTGCCAGCAGTCCTAACCGGGACAGAGATTACGAGCAGTACTTC. As protein: CASSPNRDRDYEQYF.

Only one count was recorded for this clone. The J gene is TRBJ2-3, the V gene TRBV13, with 7 bases identical to TRBD1. Germline V gene lookup returns CDR1 PRHDT and CDR2 FYEKMQ (reference sequence). With 8 bases clipped from V and 5 bases from J, the junction kept 13 bases outside the gene matches. CDR3 length equals 15 residues. For the CDR3, the DNA is TGTGCCAGCGACGAGATAAGACAGGGTCAAGATACGCAGTATTTT. This sequence encodes CASDEIRQGQDTQYF.

The gene calls are TRBV15 and TRBJ2-5, with 12 bases that match TRBD2. Trimming at V came to 3 bases and at J to 1 base, leaving 3 bases not matched to a gene. Germline CDR1 and CDR2: LNHNV and YYDKDF (reference sequence). This CDR3 spans 16 amino acids. The CDR3 is CATSRPSGGAQETQYF. The DNA of the CDR3 is TGTGCCACCAGCAGGCCTAGCGGGGGGGCCCAAGAGACCCAGTACTTC.

This clone was observed a few times. This chain links TRBV9 with TRBJ2-7; the D gene is possibly TRBD2 (6 bases). The CDR3 length is 13 residues. From germline, CDR1 is SGDLS and CDR2 YYNGEE. With 3 bases removed from V and 6 bases from J, the gap between germline ends came to 13 bases. The CDR3: CASSGTGLGEQYF. The CDR3 region has the DNA TGTGCCAGCAGCGGAACGGGACTTGGCGAGCAGTACTTC.

A remark on this clone: Other DNA sequences in the sample encode the same CDR3. The rearrangement joins TRBV5-1 to TRBJ2-5; a weak D match, TRBD1 (5 bases). The CDR3 has 13 residues. V dropped 4 bases and J dropped 1 base, with 8 bases sitting between them. Germline V gene data show CDR1 as SGHRS and CDR2 as YFSETQ. This chain's CDR3 is CASSPDSQETQYF. DNA for the CDR3: TGCGCCAGCAGCCCCGACAGCCAAGAGACCCAGTACTTC.

V is TRBV25-1 and J is TRBJ1-6; TRBD1 aligns across 7 bases. V was pared by 1 base and J by 8 bases, with 2 bases of the junction left unmatched. The CDR3 is 14 residues long. Germline V gene sequence: CDR1 MGHDK, CDR2 SYGVNS. The CDR3 DNA reads TGTGCCAGCAGTGAATTAAGGGGGCATTCACCCCTCCACTTT. Its protein product is CASSELRGHSPLHF. The whole variable domain, filled in from reference TRBV25-1 and TRBJ1-6, reads EADIYQTPRYLVIGTGKKITLECSQTMGHDKMYWYQQDPGMELHLIHYSYGVNSTEKGDLSSESTVSRIRTEHFPLTLESARPSHTSQYLCASSELRGHSPLHFGNGTRLTVT.

The chain carries TRBV6-5 and TRBJ2-1, with D possibly being TRBD1 (6 bases). Germline CDR1 and CDR2: MNHEY and SVGAGI. The CDR3 extends over 12 amino acids. V lost 7 bases and J 15 bases, leaving 19 bases between the germline ends. CDR3 in DNA: TGTGCCAGCAACGGGGACAACCCATGGGGGTTCTTC. Amino acids: CASNGDNPWGFF.

This chain connects TRBV5-1 to TRBJ1-2; TRBD1 matches 8 bases. V lost 2 bases and J lost 4; bases outside the gene matches: 7. The CDR3 runs 15 residues. Germline CDR1 SGHRS, CDR2 YFSETQ. The CDR3 is CASSFVSTGAYGYTF. CDR3 nucleotides: TGCGCCAGCAGCTTCGTATCGACAGGGGCCTATGGCTACACCTTC.

This clone occurred a few times. The chain couples TRBV5-5 to TRBJ1-2; D is undetermined. V lost 0 bases, J lost 7 bases, and 13 bases lay in between. CDR3 length equals 14 residues. The germline V gene has CDR1 SGHKS and CDR2 YYEKEE (reference sequence). CDR3 protein: CASSLDSQRGGYTF. DNA of the CDR3: TGTGCCAGCAGCTTGGACAGTCAACGGGGTGGCTACACCTTC.

The chain is built from TRBV18 and TRBJ1-6, with 7 bases aligning to TRBD1. The germline gives CDR1 KGHSH, CDR2 LQKENI. V lost 6 bases and J lost 10; bases outside the gene matches: 9. The CDR3 is 14 amino acids. CDR3 sequence (DNA): TGTGCCAGCTCCCCAACAGGGGTTGGGTCACCCCTCCACTTT. Translation: CASSPTGVGSPLHF.

The CDR3 loop reads CAIRGGVNTEAFF. The CDR3 DNA reads TGTGCCATCAGGGGGGGGGTCAACACTGAAGCTTTCTTT. V and J are TRBV28 and TRBJ1-1; TRBD1 agrees at 7 bases. V was pared by 10 bases and J by 2 bases, with 7 bases of the junction left unmatched. This CDR3 has 13 amino acids. Germline values: CDR1 MDHEN, CDR2 SYDVKM.

The V gene is TRBV6-2 or TRBV6-3, the J gene TRBJ2-5; 7 nucleotides match TRBD1. This CDR3 spans 14 amino acids. V trimming: 5 bases; J trimming: 1 base; junction bases outside the gene matches: 4. The germline CDR1 and CDR2 sequences are MNHEY and SVGEGT. As DNA, the CDR3 is TGTGCCAGCAGTGCGACAGGGTCCCAAGAGACCCAGTACTTC. Translated, it gives CASSATGSQETQYF.

The rearrangement uses TRBV9 and TRBJ2-5, with 7 bases aligning to TRBD1. The CDR3 runs 15 residues. CDR1 is SGDLS, CDR2 YYNGEE, per germline. Unmatched junction bases numbered 7, after V lost 3 bases and J lost 2 bases. CDR3 in DNA: TGTGCCAGCAGCGCTCGAGACAGGGAACAAGAGACCCAGTACTTC. It codes for CASSARDREQETQYF.

This chain joins TRBV20-1 and TRBJ2-1; 9 nucleotides align to TRBD2. Germline lookup yields CDR1 DFQATT and CDR2 SNEGSKA (reference sequence). This CDR3 has 15 amino acids. J lost 2 bases, V lost 3 bases, and 5 bases had no gene match. The CDR3 DNA reads TGCAGTGCTAGTGTGCCTAGCGGGACCTACAATGAGCAGTTCTTC. This gives the protein CSASVPSGTYNEQFF.

The genes are TRBV2 and TRBJ1-6; D gene unclear. The CDR3 sequence is 15 residues long. In germline, CDR1 is SNHLY, CDR2 FYNNEI. The V end was cut by 5 bases, the J end by 4 bases, with 12 bases between. For the CDR3, the DNA is TGTGCCAGCAGTACTTCCGGGTCTTATAATTCACCCCTCCACTTT. This sequence encodes CASSTSGSYNSPLHF.

V is TRBV3-1 (or the pseudogene TRBV3-2) and J is TRBJ1-5, with D unclear. The V end lost 1 base, the J end lost 5 bases, and 6 bases lay between the germline ends. CDR1 and CDR2 (germline): LGHDT, YNNKEL (reference sequence). The CDR3 is made up of 13 amino acids. The CDR3 protein is CASSQASHQPQHF. CDR3 DNA sequence: TGTGCCAGCAGCCAAGCAAGCCATCAGCCCCAGCATTTT.

In its sample, this clone was seen once. CDR3 sequence (DNA): TGTGCCAGCAGCTGGCAGGGGAACACTGAAGCTTTCTTT. This translates into CASSWQGNTEAFF. This chain uses TRBV5-6 with TRBJ1-1; D is perhaps TRBD1 (5 bases). V shed 3 bases and J shed 1 base, with 7 bases lying between them. Per germline, CDR1 SGHDT and CDR2 YYEEEE. The CDR3 sequence is 13 residues long.

The CDR3 sequence: CATSRARLKNEKLFF. CDR3 nucleotide sequence: TGTGCCACCAGCAGAGCCAGGCTGAAAAATGAAAAACTGTTTTTT. The chain couples TRBV15 to TRBJ1-4; D gene ambiguous. The CDR3 runs to 15 residues. The germline V gene has CDR1 LNHNV and CDR2 YYDKDF (reference sequence). V dropped 1 base and J dropped 5 bases, with 11 bases sitting between them.

The rearrangement uses TRBV2 and TRBJ1-6; 7 positions agree with TRBD1. The CDR3 runs to 16 residues. V shed 7 bases and J 7 bases; nucleotides not matched to a gene: 13. Germline V gene sequence: CDR1 SNHLY, CDR2 FYNNEI. The CDR3 region has the DNA TGTGCCAGCACCCGACAGGGAATTTTTACGAATTCACCCCTCCACTTT. As protein: CASTRQGIFTNSPLHF.

The chain carries TRBV19 and TRBJ2-2; 10 nucleotides line up with TRBD1. Trimming at V came to 8 bases and at J to 6 bases, leaving 3 bases not matched to a gene. The CDR3 consists of 13 residues. The germline V gene encodes CDR1 LNHDA and CDR2 SQIVND (reference sequence). The CDR3 sequence is CASRGQGPGELFF. DNA of the CDR3: TGTGCCAGTCGGGGACAGGGGCCCGGGGAGCTGTTTTTT.

This sequence joins TRBV3-1 (or the pseudogene TRBV3-2) and TRBJ2-1, with TRBD2 identical over 10 bases. The CDR3 loop spans 16 amino acids. The germline gives CDR1 LGHDT, CDR2 YNNKEL (reference sequence). Unmatched junction bases numbered 7, after V lost 2 bases and J lost 6 bases. The CDR3 reads CASSQFLAGASNEQFF. The DNA of the CDR3 is TGTGCCAGCAGCCAATTCCTAGCGGGAGCTTCCAATGAGCAGTTCTTC.

This chain links TRBV30 with TRBJ1-1, with D perhaps matching TRBD1 (6 bases). The CDR3 has 17 residues. CDR1 is GTSNPN, CDR2 SVGIG, per germline (reference sequence). The CDR3 is CASDRSITGMGSTEAFF. In DNA form, the CDR3 reads TGTGCGTCGGACAGATCCATCACAGGGATGGGTAGCACTGAAGCTTTCTTT.

This CDR3 reads CATRTGGATEAFF. In DNA form, the CDR3 reads TGTGCCACCAGGACAGGGGGCGCCACTGAAGCTTTCTTT. The chain is built from TRBV19 and TRBJ1-1; 11 bases agree with TRBD1. The CDR3 loop spans 13 amino acids. The ends lost 10 bases at V and 4 bases at J; junction bases unmatched: 5. Looked up from germline, CDR1 is LNHDA and CDR2 is SQIVND (reference sequence).

Comments on this clone: The sample holds other DNA sequences that translate to the same CDR3. The chain is built from TRBV18 and TRBJ1-5; 11 bases line up with TRBD1. The V and J ends lost 3 bases and 4 bases, in that order; junction bases with no gene match: 2. CDR3 length: 15 amino acids. CDR1 is KGHSH, CDR2 LQKENI, per germline. DNA for the CDR3: TGTGCCAGCTCACCCGGACAGGGGGCAAATCAGCCCCAGCATTTT. Protein product: CASSPGQGANQPQHF.

At least ten counts were recorded for this clone. The chain couples TRBV28 to TRBJ1-2; D is unresolved. CDR1 MDHEN and CDR2 SYDVKM come from the germline V gene. This CDR3 has 16 amino acids. Trimming removed 5 bases from V and 7 bases from J, with 23 bases in between. The CDR3 region is CASSPEKDSGVGGYTF. Written as DNA, the CDR3 is TGTGCCAGCAGTCCGGAAAAGGATTCCGGAGTTGGTGGCTACACCTTC.

V gene TRBV27 combines with J gene TRBJ1-6, with 7 bases matching TRBD1. J lost 7 bases, V lost 6 bases, and 24 bases had no gene match. Germline assignment: CDR1 MNHEY and CDR2 SMNVEV (reference sequence). The CDR3 contains 20 residues. The DNA of the CDR3 is TGTGCCAGCAGGGAGCAAAGGGACAGCTACATCCCCAAGCTCAATTCACCCCTCCACTTT. As protein: CASREQRDSYIPKLNSPLHF.

The chain couples TRBV5-6 to TRBJ2-7, with 12 bases lining up with TRBD2. Germline-derived CDR1 and CDR2 are SGHDT and YYEEEE. This CDR3 contains 18 residues. Trimming removed 0 bases from V and 1 base from J; junction bases left unmatched: 8. The CDR3 is CASSLAHITSGRSYEQYF. CDR3 DNA: TGTGCCAGCAGCTTGGCCCATATAACTAGCGGGAGGTCCTACGAGCAGTACTTC.

V and J are TRBV2 and TRBJ2-7; the match to TRBD2 covers 8 bases. The length of the CDR3 is 15 residues. Germline V gene lookup returns CDR1 SNHLY and CDR2 FYNNEI. With 4 bases clipped from V and 0 bases from J, the junction kept 5 bases outside the gene matches. This CDR3 reads CASSGQAGASYEQYF. DNA for the CDR3: TGTGCCAGCAGTGGACAAGCGGGGGCCTCCTACGAGCAGTACTTC.